This T cell receptor (beta chain) is from a study of cytomegalovirus exposure and HLA in healthy donors. Study information: HLA-typed donors were the source of about 90 million unique TCRs held in an early data release.

Study results and caveats: Later work associated over 15,000 TCR beta sequences with HLA alleles at 0.05 false discovery rate.

This clone has only a few counts. The antigen is unknown. The CDR3 runs to 15 residues. Per the germline V gene, CDR1 is MDHEN and CDR2 is SYDVKM. Unmatched junction bases numbered 11, after V lost 7 bases and J lost 4 bases. Primers: 60 Vbeta forward and 13 Jbeta reverse. Produced via immunoSEQ multiplex PCR; TCRdb's table is partial and in-frame only. The table has tens of thousands of clones, roughly a tenth seen once. The chain joins TRBV28 to TRBJ2-7; 9 positions agree with TRBD1. The TCR originated in a man aged 55 to 69 in good health and CMV-seropositive. The sequenced material came from PBMCs. The CDR3 DNA reads as TGTGCCAGCACTTATTCCGGGACAGGGTTTTACGAGCAGTACTTC. Its translation: CASTYSGTGFYEQYF.